The clone carrying this TCR beta chain was seen only a few times. The sample comes from a study of human T cells and chemical hapten exposure. Regarding time point: patch test 1, 2 weeks after DPC sensitization. The sample's treatment: therapeutic diphenylcyclopropenone sensitization with weekly scalp DPC. The library gave individual cDNA molecules unique molecular identifiers. A single record per CDR3 protein comes from TCRdb applying MiXCR to the RACE reads. This sample yields about 360,000 distinct CDR3 sequences, of which around 7% are seen a single time; less than 10% belongs to the top ten. The V gene's germline CDR1 is LGHNT and CDR2 FRNRAP. With 2 bases removed from V and 7 bases from J, the gap between germline ends came to 5 bases. The length of the CDR3 is 12 residues.

The clonotype originates from a woman younger than 30 with alopecia areata. Some clones in this sample may be carry-over from other donors' samples. The sample in question was whole blood, obtained in connection with sensitization to the hapten diphenylcyclopropenone (DPC). The rearrangement uses TRBV12-5 and TRBJ2-2, with unresolved D. The CDR3 loop is CASGLSGGELFF. CDR3 nucleotide sequence: TGTGCTAGTGGTTTGTCCGGCGGGGAGCTGTTTTTT.